This T cell receptor (beta chain) was captured in a study of spatial heterogeneity in lung cancer. Study information: The mean occurrence of each unique TCR and UMI combination in raw reads exceeded 9.5.

Sample time point: sample taken at primary tumor resection. The sequenced material consisted of unsorted whole RNA from tumor, nontumor lung or frozen PBMC. TCRdb processed the 5' RACE reads anew with MiXCR; each CDR3 protein has one entry. The table has about 75,000 distinct CDR3 sequences, less than 15% seen once. The sequencing here drew on PBMCs, taken at surgery. This sequence originates from a male donor with early-stage non-small cell lung cancer.

The CDR3 DNA is TGTGCCAGCAGCTTAATCAATACAGGGAACACTGAAGCTTTCTTT. It encodes CASSLINTGNTEAFF. This sequence joins TRBV7-2 and TRBJ1-1, with D perhaps TRBD1 (5 bases). This CDR3 is 15 amino acids long. CDR1 and CDR2 from the germline V gene are SGHTA and FQGNSA. The V and J ends lost 2 bases and 1 base respectively, with 11 bases between them.